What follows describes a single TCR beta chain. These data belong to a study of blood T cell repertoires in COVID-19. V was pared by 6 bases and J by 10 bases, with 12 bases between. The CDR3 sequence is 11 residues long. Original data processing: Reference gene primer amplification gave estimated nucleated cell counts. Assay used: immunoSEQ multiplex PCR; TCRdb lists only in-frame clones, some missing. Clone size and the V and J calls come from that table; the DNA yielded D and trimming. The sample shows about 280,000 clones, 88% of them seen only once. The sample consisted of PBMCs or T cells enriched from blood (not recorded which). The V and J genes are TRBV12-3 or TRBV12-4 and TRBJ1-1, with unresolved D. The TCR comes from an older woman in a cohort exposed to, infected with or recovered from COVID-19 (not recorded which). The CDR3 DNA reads TGTGCCAGCAGCCGACGAGGGTTAGCTTTCTTT. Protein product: CASSRRGLAFF.